These 23 T cell receptor beta chains came from one sample sequenced in a study of blood T cells in healthy people across ages. The second PCR ran about 7 to 12 cycles with a sample-barcoded 5' primer and J-beta primers. TCRdb re-called the 5' RACE reads through MiXCR, storing one row per CDR3 protein. The table has around 2 million distinct CDR3 sequences, approximately 39% seen once. The sequenced material came from blood. Receptor source: a human donor in good health.

This clonotype has just a few counts. The CDR3 sequence: CASRRPGQGTDTQYF. CDR3 nucleotide sequence: TGTGCCAGCAGGCGACCGGGACAAGGCACAGATACGCAGTATTTT. The chain recombines TRBV11-1 with TRBJ2-3; maybe TRBD1 (6 bases). The germline V gene encodes CDR1 SGHAT and CDR2 FQDESV (reference sequence). The CDR3 totals 15 residues. Trimming cost V 6 bases and J 1 base, with 14 bases left between them.

This clonotype was counted a few times. The chain joins TRBV20-1 to TRBJ2-1; 8 nucleotides agree with TRBD2. The V gene end was trimmed by 6 bases and the J gene end by 9 bases; junction bases not matched to a gene: 7. The germline gives CDR1 DFQATT, CDR2 SNEGSKA (reference sequence). The CDR3 has 12 amino acids. This CDR3 is CSARWTSPEQFF. The CDR3 nucleotides are TGCAGTGCCAGATGGACTAGCCCTGAGCAGTTCTTC.

This clonotype was observed a few times. The genes are TRBV7-8 and TRBJ2-3, with 9 bases fitting TRBD2. Trimming cost V 2 bases and J 5 bases; bases outside gene matches: 11. CDR1 is SGHVS and CDR2 is FQNEAQ in the germline V gene. The CDR3 is 17 residues long. Here the CDR3 DNA reads TGTGCCAGCAGCTTAAGTAGGAGCGGGGGGCGGGGAGATACGCAGTATTTT. Its protein product is CASSLSRSGGRGDTQYF.

The chain carries TRBV7-2 and TRBJ1-2, with D unresolved. The CDR3 runs 16 residues. CDR1 and CDR2 (germline): SGHTA, FQGNSA. The ends were cut back, 0 bases at V and 7 bases at J, with 18 bases in the middle. Written as DNA, the CDR3 is TGTGCCAGCAGCTTAGCACCGAGCAGAGGCGGCGTTGGCTACACCTTC. This sequence encodes CASSLAPSRGGVGYTF.

This clonotype was detected ten times or more. V is TRBV6-5 and J is TRBJ1-4, with no clear D. Between the trimmed V and J ends, which lost 5 bases and 8 bases, there was a span of 9 bases. This CDR3 comprises 12 residues. In germline, CDR1 is MNHEY, CDR2 SVGAGI. The CDR3 protein is CASSTSGEKLFF. The CDR3 DNA follows: TGTGCCAGCAGTACCTCCGGGGAAAAACTGTTTTTT.

The rearrangement joins TRBV5-1 to TRBJ2-1; no clear D gene. The CDR3 spans 16 residues. CDR1 is SGHRS, CDR2 YFSETQ, per germline. V lost 1 base to trimming and J lost 9 bases, with 20 bases between them. In nucleotides, the CDR3 is TGCGCCAGCAGCTTGACACCAGCAGAGCGACTCAGTGAGCAGTTCTTC. Encoded protein: CASSLTPAERLSEQFF.

The J gene is TRBJ2-3, the V gene TRBV27, with D perhaps TRBD1 (6 bases). Deletions cut 6 bases from V and 5 bases from J, with 15 bases between. The CDR3 loop spans 14 amino acids. Germline V gives CDR1 MNHEY, CDR2 SMNVEV (reference sequence). CDR3 in amino acids: CASRRGSSLDTQYF. For the CDR3, the DNA is TGTGCCAGCAGGAGGGGGAGCAGCCTAGATACGCAGTATTTT.

This chain joins TRBV12-3 or TRBV12-4 and TRBJ2-3; no clear D. Trimming shortened V by 5 bases and J by 4 bases, and 13 bases separated the two germline ends. CDR3 length equals 14 residues. The CDR3 bases are TGTGCCAGCAGTGAAAGGGTAAGCTCAGATACGCAGTATTTT. Protein: CASSERVSSDTQYF.

This clonotype came up many times. The chain joins TRBV2 to TRBJ2-5; possible D gene TRBD1, 6 bases. Germline V lookup: CDR1 SNHLY, CDR2 FYNNEI. V was cut by 9 bases and J by 7 bases, with 9 bases left in between. The CDR3 is made up of 10 amino acids. In DNA form, the CDR3 reads TGTGCCAGTATGGGGGCGACCCAGTACTTC. It codes for CASMGATQYF.

This clonotype was counted a single time. CDR3 region: CASSLAPEGFNYGYTF. As DNA, the CDR3 is TGTGCCAGCAGCTTGGCTCCTGAGGGTTTCAACTATGGCTACACCTTC. This sequence joins TRBV5-6 and TRBJ1-2; D ambiguous. Germline CDR1 SGHDT, CDR2 YYEEEE. This CDR3 comprises 16 residues. V lost 0 bases and J 2 bases, leaving 14 bases between the germline ends.

Concerning this clonotype itself: The final CDR3 position lacks the conserved phenylalanine or tryptophan, pointing to a likely read error. The chain links TRBV29-1 to TRBJ2-1, with 9 bases fitting TRBD1. CDR1 and CDR2 (germline): SQVTM, ANQGSEA. This CDR3 is built from 16 residues. The chain's CDR3 is CGVESSDRGSYNEQFV. The CDR3, as DNA: TGCGGCGTTGAATCATCGGACAGGGGATCCTACAATGAGCAGTTCGTC.

The genes are TRBV7-3 and TRBJ2-1; the match to TRBD2 covers 7 bases. Trimming at V came to 2 bases and at J to 9 bases, leaving 10 bases not matched to a gene. CDR3 length: 15 residues. Germline V gene data show CDR1 as SGHTA and CDR2 as FQGTGA. CDR3 residues: CASSLAIGDYSEQFF. The CDR3 region has the DNA TGTGCCAGCAGCTTAGCCATTGGGGACTATAGTGAGCAGTTCTTC.

The V gene is TRBV20-1, the J gene TRBJ2-1, with D possibly being TRBD1 or TRBD2 (6 bases each). From germline, CDR1 is DFQATT and CDR2 SNEGSKA (reference sequence). The CDR3 loop spans 13 amino acids. With 3 bases removed from V and 6 bases from J, the gap between germline ends came to 12 bases. In nucleotides, the CDR3 is TGCAGTGCTAGGCAAGGGGGGCGCAATGAGCAGTTCTTC. Amino acids: CSARQGGRNEQFF.

This clonotype was seen a handful of times. The V and J genes are TRBV5-1 and TRBJ2-1, with 8 bases matching TRBD2. The V gene's germline CDR1 is SGHRS and CDR2 YFSETQ. There are 15 residues in the CDR3. V lost 3 bases, J lost 7 bases, and 9 bases stayed unmatched. The CDR3 DNA reads as TGCGCCAGCAGCTGGCAGGGGACTAGAGTAAATGAGCAGTTCTTC. This translates into CASSWQGTRVNEQFF.

The chain uses TRBV7-9 and TRBJ1-5; tentatively, D is TRBD1 (5 bases). From germline, CDR1 is SEHNR and CDR2 FQNEAQ (reference sequence). The CDR3 is 20 residues long. Trimming removed 2 bases from V and 0 bases from J, with 23 bases in between. In nucleotides, the CDR3 is TGTGCCAGCAGCTTATCGTGGGGGGGATCTGGGTCTATTAGCAATCAGCCCCAGCATTTT. Protein sequence: CASSLSWGGSGSISNQPQHF. The full variable domain, in which reference TRBV7-9 and TRBJ1-5 provide the parts outside the CDR3, is DTGVSQNPRHKITKRGQNVTFRCDPISEHNRLYWYRQTLGQGPEFLTYFQNEAQLEKSRLLSDRFSAERPKGSFSTLEIQRTEQGDSAMYLCASSLSWGGSGSISNQPQHFGDGTRLSIL.

This clonotype was recorded a few times. V is TRBV7-9 and J is TRBJ1-2, with 10 bases aligning to TRBD1. This CDR3 contains 15 residues. V shed 4 bases and J 5 bases; nucleotides not matched to a gene: 7. Germline V gives CDR1 SEHNR, CDR2 FQNEAQ (reference sequence). CDR3 loop: CASSSSTGGKYGYTF. CDR3 coding DNA: TGTGCCAGCAGCTCCTCGACAGGGGGCAAATATGGCTACACCTTC.

Regarding this clonotype: A clone one base away is much larger, so this may be a read error. The rearrangement uses TRBV29-1 and TRBJ1-4; D possibly corresponds to TRBD1 (5 bases). The CDR3 runs 11 residues. The V gene's germline CDR1 is SQVTM and CDR2 ANQGSEA. This CDR3 reads CSVERGEKLVF. The DNA of the CDR3 is TGCAGCGTTGAACGGGGGGAAAAACTGGTTTTT.

This clonotype was seen only a few times. The chain couples TRBV6-6 to TRBJ2-1; a weak D match, TRBD1 (6 bases). CDR3 size: 14 residues. The V gene's germline CDR1 is MNHNY and CDR2 SVGAGI (reference sequence). V lost 5 bases to trimming and J lost 8 bases, with 16 bases between them. This chain's CDR3 is CASSHAPEGDEQFF. In DNA, the CDR3 is TGTGCCAGCAGTCACGCGCCTGAGGGGGATGAGCAGTTCTTC.

This clonotype has a count of ten or more. This chain connects TRBV28 to TRBJ2-7; no clear D gene. This CDR3 contains 14 residues. Per germline, CDR1 MDHEN and CDR2 SYDVKM. The V end was cut by 4 bases, the J end by 3 bases, with 13 bases between. CDR3 residues: CASSSWNTNYEQYF. The CDR3 nucleotides are TGTGCCAGCAGTTCCTGGAACACCAACTACGAGCAGTACTTC.

The chain carries TRBV3-1 and TRBJ2-5; D not resolved. The ends were cut back, 0 bases at V and 2 bases at J, with 10 bases in the middle. Germline V CDR1 and CDR2: LGHDT, YNNKEL (reference sequence). The CDR3 has 15 amino acids. CDR3 amino acids: CASSQDGLYQETQYF. CDR3 in DNA: TGTGCCAGCAGCCAAGATGGGCTTTATCAAGAGACCCAGTACTTC.

This clonotype was recorded at least ten times. The V and J genes are TRBV4-3 and TRBJ2-5, with D perhaps TRBD1 (6 bases). In germline, CDR1 is LGHNA, CDR2 YSLEER. The V end was cut by 0 bases, the J end by 5 bases, with 10 bases between. The CDR3 totals 14 residues. CDR3 DNA sequence: TGCGCCAGCAGCCAAGACAGGGGTGAGGAGACCCAGTACTTC. Translated: CASSQDRGEETQYF.

The chain recombines TRBV5-1 with TRBJ1-2; TRBD1 might be the D (5 bases). Germline CDR1 reads SGHRS; CDR2 reads YFSETQ. The CDR3 has 14 residues. V was shortened by 2 bases and J by 7 bases, with 15 bases between the two germline ends. The CDR3 here is CASSFGHQEGGYTF. The CDR3 nucleotides are TGCGCCAGCAGCTTTGGACACCAAGAGGGTGGCTACACCTTC.

This chain joins TRBV5-1 and TRBJ2-7; D possibly corresponds to TRBD2 (5 bases). The DNA end is a closer match to TRBJ2-5, so the J assignment may be wrong. The CDR3 length is 14 residues. The germline V gene has CDR1 SGHRS and CDR2 YFSETQ. CDR3 loop: CASSTQANRGTQYF. The CDR3 DNA reads as TGCGCCAGCAGCACCCAGGCGAACCGGGGGACCCAGTACTTC.